A selection of T cell receptor beta chains follows, all from one sample in a study of neoadjuvant nivolumab and ipilimumab in lung cancer. This table comes from immunoSEQ multiplex PCR, and its TCRdb copy is limited to in-frame clones, with some not included. Found here are some 17,000 clones, roughly four fifths of them singletons; the top ten hold 8%. This material consisted of tumor tissue, taken after neoadjuvant nivolumab, alone or with ipilimumab, at or shortly before surgery. These receptors were taken from an adult with non-small cell lung cancer. Both conserved end residues are part of each CDR3. Each record gives: V gene, clone size, D gene, J gene, CDR3 DNA, CDR3 protein. D genes are given only for firm matches. Size tells how often a clone was seen (once, few, many) or the class of an expanded clone, and some rows leave it out.

>TRBV29-1|.|.|TRBJ1-2
TGCAGCGTTGATTGGAGGGGAGACTATGGCTACACCTTC
CSVDWRGDYGYTF
>TRBV7-7|.|TRBD2|TRBJ2-3
TGTGCTAGCAGCTTGACTAGCGGGGGGACAGATACGCAGTATTTT
CASSLTSGGTDTQYF
>TRBV4-2|few|TRBD1|TRBJ1-1
TGTGCCAGCAGCCGTGAGACAGGGTCAATCACTGAAGCTTTCTTT
CASSRETGSITEAFF
>TRBV2|.|.|TRBJ1-2
TGTGCCAGCAGTCCCAGGACAACCCCCGCTGGGGGCTACACCTTC
CASSPRTTPAGGYTF
>TRBV6-1|.|TRBD2|TRBJ2-5
TGTGCCAGCAGTGGTGGGATGACGGGGGGAGAGACCCAGTACTTC
CASSGGMTGGETQYF
>TRBV13|.|.|TRBJ1-6
TGTGCCAGCAGCCAAGAAGGTTATAATTCACCCCTCCACTTT
CASSQEGYNSPLHF
>TRBV5-4|.|.|TRBJ1-6
TGTGCCAGCAGCTTGGGGAGGGAGAATTCACCCCTCCACTTT
CASSLGRENSPLHF
>TRBV5-4|medium-sized|TRBD1|TRBJ2-5
TGTGCCAGCAGCCCCGGGACAGGGGTCGAGACCCAGTACTTC
CASSPGTGVETQYF
>TRBV28|.|.|TRBJ2-3
TGTGCCAGCAGTTTCGGCAACACAGATACGCAGTATTTT
CASSFGNTDTQYF
>TRBV6-5|few|.|TRBJ1-3
TGTGCCAGCAGTTCTACCGGGACTCATGGAAACACCATATATTTT
CASSSTGTHGNTIYF
>TRBV5-1|.|.|TRBJ2-2
TGCGCCGGTAGAAGTAGTCCTTCGGCCACCGGGGAGCTGTTTTTT
CAGRSSPSATGELFF
>TRBV27|.|TRBD1|TRBJ1-1
TGTGCCAGCAGATGGACAGGGGGCGCGGGCACTGAAGCTTTCTTT
CASRWTGGAGTEAFF
>TRBV19|.|TRBD1|TRBJ2-3
TGTGCCAGTAGCTCAGGGACAGGGGGAACTGATACGCAGTATTTT
CASSSGTGGTDTQYF
>TRBV9|once|.|TRBJ2-3
TGTGCCAGCAGCGTAGATGGTATTACCACAGATACGCAGTATTTT
CASSVDGITTDTQYF
>TRBV7-7|once|.|TRBJ1-1
TGTGCTAGCAGCTTAGCGTCGGGCACTGAAGCTTTCTTT
CASSLASGTEAFF
>TRBV5-4|.|.|TRBJ1-1
TGTGCCAGCAGCTTACAGGGTTGGAACACTGAAGCTTTCTTT
CASSLQGWNTEAFF
>TRBV5-1|.|TRBD2|TRBJ2-5
TGCGCCAGCAGCTCCCGACTAGCGGGGGAACAAGAGACCCAGTACTTC
CASSSRLAGEQETQYF
>TRBV7-9|.|TRBD1|TRBJ1-1
TGTGCCAGCAGCTTAGACAGGGGAGGCACTGAAGCTTTCTTT
CASSLDRGGTEAFF
>TRBV6-5|.|TRBD2|TRBJ2-4
TGTGCCAGCAGGGGACTAGCGGGGGGGCAAAACATTCAGTACTTC
CASRGLAGGQNIQYF
>TRBV6-1|.|.|TRBJ2-2
TGTGCCAGCCGTGAGACGTCAGGAGTCACCGGGGAGCTGTTTTTT
CASRETSGVTGELFF
>TRBV7-9|.|.|TRBJ2-7
TGTGCCAGCAGCTTAGGAGCAGACGCCTACGAGCAGTACTTC
CASSLGADAYEQYF
>TRBV25-1|.|.|TRBJ1-2
TGTGCCAGCAGTGAAAACCTTGTCAGCTCCTATGGCTACACCTTC
CASSENLVSSYGYTF
>TRBV27|.|.|TRBJ2-1
TGTGCCAGCAGTTTACGGGGGTACAATGAGCAGTTCTTC
CASSLRGYNEQFF
>TRBV5-1|.|.|TRBJ2-1
TGCGCCAGCAGCTTGACGGGGGGCTTACAGGGAGGAGATGAGCAGTTCTTC
CASSLTGGLQGGDEQFF
>TRBV29-1|.|.|TRBJ1-6
TGCAGCGTTAGGGAGGAGGGTAATTCACCCCTCCACTTT
CSVREEGNSPLHF
>TRBV19|few|.|TRBJ1-5
TGTGCCAGTGGAAGACCGCAGCCCCAGCATTTT
CASGRPQPQHF
>TRBV7-8|medium-sized|.|TRBJ1-1
TGTGCCAGCAGCTTAAGGGAGGGAGACACTGAAGCTTTCTTT
CASSLREGDTEAFF